One sample yielded the 24 T cell receptor beta chains listed below, sequenced in a study of graft-versus-host responses after intestinal transplantation. Produced via immunoSEQ multiplex PCR; TCRdb's table is partial and in-frame only. The table includes 25,000 to 35,000 clones, 70% to 90% detected once. The sample consisted of PBMCs, taken around 480 days after intestinal transplantation. These receptors were collected from a human patient who received an intestinal transplant, so some T cells may come from the graft donor.

The J gene is TRBJ2-2, the V gene TRBV27; D not certain. Germline CDR1 is MNHEY and CDR2 is SMNVEV (reference sequence). The CDR3 is 14 residues long. Trimming left V 3 bases short and J 2 bases short, with 7 bases between. Written as DNA, the CDR3 is TGTGCCAGCAGTTTTTTCCCTAACACCGGGGAGCTGTTTTTT. Protein: CASSFFPNTGELFF.

This clone has a single count. V gene TRBV19 combines with J gene TRBJ1-5; D uncertain. Looked up from germline, CDR1 is LNHDA and CDR2 is SQIVND (reference sequence). The CDR3 runs to 15 residues. V was cut by 3 bases and J by 0 bases, with 9 bases left in between. This chain's CDR3 is CASSIESVSNQPQHF. In DNA, the CDR3 is TGTGCCAGTAGTATTGAGTCGGTTAGCAATCAGCCCCAGCATTTT. Complete variable domain (other parts from reference TRBV19 and TRBJ1-5): DGGITQSPKYLFRKEGQNVTLSCEQNLNHDAMYWYRQDPGQGLRLIYYSQIVNDFQKGDIAEGYSVSREKKESFPLTVTSAQKNPTAFYLCASSIESVSNQPQHFGDGTRLSIL.

The chain recombines TRBV15 with TRBJ1-4; D may be TRBD1 (5 bases). This CDR3 contains 16 residues. V was trimmed by 5 bases and J by 4 bases, leaving 17 bases between them. Germline assignment: CDR1 LNHNV and CDR2 YYDKDF (reference sequence). The CDR3 coding sequence is TGTGCCACCAGCTCCACGGGGCGCCTATTTAATGAAAAACTGTTTTTT. Translation: CATSSTGRLFNEKLFF. Full variable domain (rest looked up from reference TRBV15 and TRBJ1-4): DAMVIQNPRYQVTQFGKPVTLSCSQTLNHNVMYWYQQKSSQAPKLLFHYYDKDFNNEADTPDNFQSRRPNTSFCFLDIRSPGLGDTAMYLCATSSTGRLFNEKLFFGSGTQLSVL.

This rearrangement joins TRBV11-2 to TRBJ1-1, with D unclear. CDR1 SGHAT and CDR2 FQNNGV come from the germline V gene. Trimming shortened V by 4 bases and J by 4 bases, and 10 bases separated the two germline ends. The CDR3 consists of 13 residues. The CDR3, as DNA: TGTGCCAGCAGCTCCCTATCGAGCACTGAAGCTTTCTTT. Protein: CASSSLSSTEAFF.

The chain combines TRBV7-2 with TRBJ2-3, with 7 bases matching TRBD2. V lost 1 base and J lost 2; bases outside the gene matches: 6. The germline gives CDR1 SGHTA, CDR2 FQGNSA. The CDR3 sequence is 16 residues long. The chain's CDR3 is CASSLVPSGVTDTQYF. CDR3 in DNA: TGTGCCAGCAGCTTAGTTCCCAGCGGGGTCACAGATACGCAGTATTTT.

Remarks on this clone: A read error may produce the germline difference seen at one junction end. The chain uses TRBV6-5 and TRBJ2-1; D is ambiguous. Germline V lookup: CDR1 MNHEY, CDR2 SVGAGI. The CDR3 totals 12 residues. The CDR3 reads CASSGSNNEQFF. The CDR3 DNA follows: TGTGCCAGCAGTGGCTCCAACAATGAGCAGTTCTTC.

The chain joins TRBV19 to TRBJ1-5; D is undetermined. V was trimmed by 5 bases and J by 0 bases, leaving 5 bases between them. The germline V gene encodes CDR1 LNHDA and CDR2 SQIVND (reference sequence). The CDR3 is 13 residues long. The CDR3 coding sequence is TGTGCCAGTAGTGACATTAGCAATCAGCCCCAGCATTTT. It codes for CASSDISNQPQHF.

This clone was detected a few times. The J gene is TRBJ1-4, the V gene TRBV28; maybe TRBD1 (5 bases). Per the germline V gene, CDR1 is MDHEN and CDR2 is SYDVKM. The CDR3 is 17 amino acids. Trimming removed 2 bases at V and 8 bases at J, with 21 bases between. The CDR3 sequence: CASSLAGPIQVGEKLFF. The CDR3 region has the DNA TGTGCCAGCAGTTTAGCCGGCCCAATACAGGTGGGGGAAAAACTGTTTTTT.

This clone was observed a few times. This chain joins TRBV6-1 and TRBJ2-3; a weak D match, TRBD2 (5 bases). This CDR3 has 13 amino acids. CDR1 MNHNS and CDR2 SASEGT come from the germline V gene. Trimming pared 6 bases from V and 1 base from J, leaving 8 bases between. The CDR3 sequence: CASRGSGTDTQYF. CDR3 coding DNA: TGTGCCAGCAGGGGGAGTGGCACAGATACGCAGTATTTT.

The rearrangement joins TRBV4-1 to TRBJ1-1; D unresolved. The CDR3 is 14 amino acids. Trimming cost V 4 bases and J 13 bases, with 22 bases left between them. The germline V gene encodes CDR1 MGHRA and CDR2 YSYEKL. The CDR3: CASSRLALGRQVFF. In DNA form, the CDR3 reads TGCGCCAGCAGCCGATTAGCCTTGGGCAGGCAGGTTTTCTTT.

The chain carries TRBV11-2 and TRBJ1-5; the D is unclear. The V gene lost 1 base and the J gene lost 7 bases, with 8 bases spanning the gap. The CDR3 length is 13 residues. Looked up from germline, CDR1 is SGHAT and CDR2 is FQNNGV. The CDR3 region has the DNA TGTGCCAGCAGCTTAGGTTTGGAGCAGCCCCAGCATTTT. Protein sequence: CASSLGLEQPQHF.

The DNA of the CDR3 is TGCGCCAGCAGCCATCCTGGACAGCAAACCTCCTACGAGCAGTACTTC. Encoded protein: CASSHPGQQTSYEQYF. V gene TRBV4-1 combines with J gene TRBJ2-5; tentatively, D is TRBD1 (6 bases). The J call is doubtful: the DNA matches TRBJ2-7 better. Germline V gene lookup returns CDR1 MGHRA and CDR2 YSYEKL. This CDR3 is 16 amino acids long.

The rearrangement joins TRBV29-1 to TRBJ2-1; D not certain. V was pared by 4 bases and J by 0 bases, with 7 bases between. Germline CDR1 is SQVTM and CDR2 is ANQGSEA. This CDR3 contains 13 residues. CDR3 loop: CSVARSSYNEQFF. CDR3 nucleotides: TGCAGCGTTGCACGTAGCTCCTACAATGAGCAGTTCTTC.

CDR3 residues: CASSLAWRETQYF. CDR3 DNA: TGTGCCAGCAGTTTAGCTTGGAGAGAGACCCAGTACTTC. The chain is built from TRBV27 and TRBJ2-5; no clear D. The V end was cut by 2 bases, the J end by 4 bases, with 8 bases between. This CDR3 region has 13 residues. CDR1 and CDR2 (germline): MNHEY, SMNVEV (reference sequence).

The V gene is TRBV11-2, the J gene TRBJ2-7; 13 bases agree with TRBD2. The CDR3 is 16 residues long. Germline CDR1 is SGHAT and CDR2 is FQNNGV. V lost 4 bases to trimming and J lost 3 bases; unmatched junction nucleotides: 6. The CDR3 coding sequence is TGTGCCAGCAGCTCCAGGACTAGCGGGAGTATCTACGAGCAGTACTTC. This encodes CASSSRTSGSIYEQYF.

The chain couples TRBV19 to TRBJ1-4; D unresolved. The V gene's germline CDR1 is LNHDA and CDR2 SQIVND (reference sequence). The CDR3 loop spans 15 amino acids. V was shortened by 4 bases and J by 2 bases, with 11 bases between the two germline ends. CDR3 DNA: TGTGCCAGTAGTAGAGGGATCAGGACTAATGAAAAACTGTTTTTT. Translated: CASSRGIRTNEKLFF.

This chain connects TRBV18 to TRBJ1-3; no clear D gene. Germline loops: CDR1 KGHSH, CDR2 LQKENI. The CDR3 runs 14 residues. V shed 6 bases and J shed 4 bases, with 13 bases lying between them. The CDR3 nucleotides are TGTGCCAGCTCGGGTGGCTTGGGAGGAAACACCATATATTTT. The encoded protein is CASSGGLGGNTIYF.

The rearrangement links TRBV6-6 to TRBJ2-1, with D uncertain. The V gene lost 7 bases and the J gene lost 10 bases, with 11 bases spanning the gap. CDR1 is MNHNY, CDR2 SVGAGI, per germline (reference sequence). This CDR3 is 11 amino acids long. For the CDR3, the DNA is TGTGCCAGCACCCAAGGTATAGAGCAGTTCTTC. It yields the protein CASTQGIEQFF.

The chain has TRBV9 and TRBJ1-1, with D uncertain. The CDR3 runs to 13 residues. V was cut by 5 bases and J by 1 base, with 9 bases left in between. Germline V lookup: CDR1 SGDLS, CDR2 YYNGEE. DNA for the CDR3: TGTGCCAGCAGTCCGGGTTGGAACACTGAAGCTTTCTTT. Translating gives CASSPGWNTEAFF.

This chain joins TRBV6-5 and TRBJ2-7; a weak D match, TRBD2 (6 bases). The CDR3 runs to 14 residues. Germline CDR1 MNHEY, CDR2 SVGAGI. Between the trimmed V and J ends, which lost 2 bases and 3 bases, there was a span of 11 bases. CDR3 loop: CASSYDRDFYEQYF. CDR3 bases: TGTGCCAGCAGTTACGATCGGGACTTCTACGAGCAGTACTTC.

This rearrangement joins TRBV19 to TRBJ1-2; D not certain. The CDR3 is 15 amino acids. Germline V lookup: CDR1 LNHDA, CDR2 SQIVND (reference sequence). The V end lost 1 base, the J end lost 2 bases, and 11 bases lay between the germline ends. This chain's CDR3 is CASSIVRSFNYGYTF. The CDR3 DNA sequence: TGTGCCAGTAGTATAGTACGGAGCTTCAACTATGGCTACACCTTC.

This chain connects TRBV27 to TRBJ1-2; possibly TRBD1 for D (5 bases). The V end was cut by 8 bases, the J end by 2 bases, with 18 bases between. This CDR3 contains 15 residues. CDR1 MNHEY and CDR2 SMNVEV come from the germline V gene (reference sequence). CDR3 sequence reads: CASGALQDPNYGYTF. In DNA, the CDR3 is TGTGCCAGCGGGGCCCTACAAGACCCGAACTATGGCTACACCTTC.

The chain has TRBV18 and TRBJ1-2; D is possibly TRBD1 (5 bases). V was trimmed by 3 bases and J by 6 bases, leaving 14 bases between them. The CDR3 consists of 14 residues. CDR1 and CDR2 from the germline V gene are KGHSH and LQKENI. In DNA form, the CDR3 reads TGTGCCAGCTCACCGTCCAGGGAATCGGATGGCTACACCTTC. Its translation is CASSPSRESDGYTF. The full variable domain, rest sourced from reference TRBV18 and TRBJ1-2, is NAGVMQNPRHLVRRRGQEARLRCSPMKGHSHVYWYRQLPEEGLKFMVYLQKENIIDESGMPKERFSAEFPKEGPSILRIQQVVRGDSAAYFCASSPSRESDGYTFGSGTRLTVV.

This clone was recorded a few times. The chain couples TRBV30 to TRBJ2-7; 7 bases map to TRBD2. Trimming at V came to 4 bases and at J to 3 bases, leaving 6 bases not matched to a gene. The CDR3 loop spans 13 amino acids. Germline V lookup: CDR1 GTSNPN, CDR2 SVGIG (reference sequence). CDR3 nucleotides: TGTGCCTGGACGGCGGGAGCGGGCTACGAGCAGTACTTC. As protein: CAWTAGAGYEQYF. The full variable domain, in which reference TRBV30 and TRBJ2-7 provide the parts outside the CDR3, is SQTIHQWPATLVQPVGSPLSLECTVEGTSNPNLYWYRQAAGRGLQLLFYSVGIGQISSEVPQNLSASRPQDRQFILSSKKLLLSDSGFYLCAWTAGAGYEQYFGPGTRLTVT.